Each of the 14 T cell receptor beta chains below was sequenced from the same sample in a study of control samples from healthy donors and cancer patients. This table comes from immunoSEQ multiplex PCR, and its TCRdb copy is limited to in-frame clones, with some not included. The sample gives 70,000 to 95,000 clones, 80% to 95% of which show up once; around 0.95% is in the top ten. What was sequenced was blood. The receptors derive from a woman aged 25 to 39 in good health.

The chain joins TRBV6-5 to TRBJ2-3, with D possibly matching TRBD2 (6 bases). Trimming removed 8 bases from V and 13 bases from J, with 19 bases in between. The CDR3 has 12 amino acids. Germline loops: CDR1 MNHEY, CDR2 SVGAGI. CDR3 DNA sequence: TGTGCCAGCCGCGATACTAGCCCCAATGAGTATTTT. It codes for CASRDTSPNEYF.

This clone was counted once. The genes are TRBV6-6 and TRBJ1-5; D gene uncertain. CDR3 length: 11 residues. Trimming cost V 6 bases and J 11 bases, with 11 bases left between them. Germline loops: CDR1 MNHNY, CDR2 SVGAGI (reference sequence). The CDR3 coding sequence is TGTGCCAGCAGCCCCGGAGCTGCCCAGCATTTT. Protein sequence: CASSPGAAQHF.

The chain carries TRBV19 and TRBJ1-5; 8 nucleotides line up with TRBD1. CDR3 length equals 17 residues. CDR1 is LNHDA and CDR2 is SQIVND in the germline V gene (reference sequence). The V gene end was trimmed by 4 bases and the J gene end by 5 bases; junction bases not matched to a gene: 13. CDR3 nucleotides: TGTGCCAGTAGTAACCTCCAGGGGGCGAGGCGAGATCAGCCCCAGCATTTT. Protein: CASSNLQGARRDQPQHF.

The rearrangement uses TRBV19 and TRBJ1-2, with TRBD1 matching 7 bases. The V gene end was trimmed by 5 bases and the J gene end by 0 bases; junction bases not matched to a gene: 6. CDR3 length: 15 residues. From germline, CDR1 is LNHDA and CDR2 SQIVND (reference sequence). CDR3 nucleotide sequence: TGTGCCAGTAGTGGGCCCGGGACAGCTAACTATGGCTACACCTTC. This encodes CASSGPGTANYGYTF.

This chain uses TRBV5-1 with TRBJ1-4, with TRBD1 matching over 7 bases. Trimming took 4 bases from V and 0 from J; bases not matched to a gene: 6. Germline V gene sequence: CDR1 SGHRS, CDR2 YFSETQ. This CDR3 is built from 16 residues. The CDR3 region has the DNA TGCGCCAGCAGCCCAGGCAGGGGGTCAACTAATGAAAAACTGTTTTTT. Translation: CASSPGRGSTNEKLFF.

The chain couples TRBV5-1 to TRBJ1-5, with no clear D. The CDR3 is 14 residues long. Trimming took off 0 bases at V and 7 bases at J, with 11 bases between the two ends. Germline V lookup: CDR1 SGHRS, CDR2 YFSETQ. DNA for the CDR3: TGCGCCAGCAGCTTGGATGGGGTGGGACAGCCCCAGCATTTT. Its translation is CASSLDGVGQPQHF.

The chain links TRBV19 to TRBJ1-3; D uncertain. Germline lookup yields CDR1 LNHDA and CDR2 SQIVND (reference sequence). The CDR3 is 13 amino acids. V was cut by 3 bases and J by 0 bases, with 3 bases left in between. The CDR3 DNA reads TGTGCCAGTAGTATGTTCTCTGGAAACACCATATATTTT. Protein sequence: CASSMFSGNTIYF.

DNA of the CDR3: TGTGCCAGCAGCGAGAGCCTTGGGAGCAATGAGCAGTTCTTC. Amino acids: CASSESLGSNEQFF. V is TRBV9 and J is TRBJ2-1; a weak D match, TRBD2 (5 bases). Per the germline V gene, CDR1 is SGDLS and CDR2 is YYNGEE. CDR3 size: 14 residues. Trimming removed 3 bases from V and 6 bases from J, with 13 bases in between.

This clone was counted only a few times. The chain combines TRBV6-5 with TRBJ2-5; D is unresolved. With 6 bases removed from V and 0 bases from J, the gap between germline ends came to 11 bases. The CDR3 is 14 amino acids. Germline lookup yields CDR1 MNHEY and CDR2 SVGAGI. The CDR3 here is CASSPPGDQETQYF. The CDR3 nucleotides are TGTGCCAGCAGCCCACCAGGAGACCAAGAGACCCAGTACTTC.

In DNA, the CDR3 is TGTGCCAGCAGCTTGGAGGTCAGGGGCGCCTATGGCTACACCTTC. Amino acids: CASSLEVRGAYGYTF. This chain uses TRBV5-4 with TRBJ1-2, with a tentative D call TRBD1 (6 bases). The CDR3 contains 15 residues. The germline V and J ends were trimmed by 0 bases and 4 bases, with 13 bases remaining between them. Germline V gene lookup returns CDR1 SGHNT and CDR2 YYREEE (reference sequence).

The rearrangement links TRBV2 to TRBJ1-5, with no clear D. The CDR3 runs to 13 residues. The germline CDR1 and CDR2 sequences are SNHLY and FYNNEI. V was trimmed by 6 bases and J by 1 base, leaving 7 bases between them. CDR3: CASRDASNQPQHF. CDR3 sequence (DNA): TGTGCCAGCAGGGACGCCAGCAATCAGCCCCAGCATTTT.

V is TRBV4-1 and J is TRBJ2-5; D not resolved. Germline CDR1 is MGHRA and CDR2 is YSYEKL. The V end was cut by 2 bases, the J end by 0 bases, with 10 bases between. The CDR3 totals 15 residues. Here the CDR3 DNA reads TGCGCCAGCAGCCAAAACGACGGGTACCAAGAGACCCAGTACTTC. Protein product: CASSQNDGYQETQYF.

The CDR3 loop reads CATSLGTNYGYTF. CDR3 coding DNA: TGTGCCACCAGTCTAGGAACTAACTATGGCTACACCTTC. The V gene is TRBV15, the J gene TRBJ1-2; D gene ambiguous. The ends were cut back, 6 bases at V and 0 bases at J, with 8 bases in the middle. Germline V gene sequence: CDR1 LNHNV, CDR2 YYDKDF (reference sequence). The CDR3 extends over 13 amino acids.

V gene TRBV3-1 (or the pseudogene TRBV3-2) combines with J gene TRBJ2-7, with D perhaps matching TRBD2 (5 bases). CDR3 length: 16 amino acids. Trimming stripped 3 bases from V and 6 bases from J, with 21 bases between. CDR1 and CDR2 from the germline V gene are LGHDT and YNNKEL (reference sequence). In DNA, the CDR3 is TGTGCCAGCAGCCACCGACTGGGAGCGCTTGTAGGCGAGCAGTACTTC. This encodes CASSHRLGALVGEQYF.